This TCR beta chain was captured by sequencing in a study of blood T cell repertoires in COVID-19. Participants reported their clinical history, and cohort assignment relied on those reports. Cohort 3 donors were reported recovered after two negative PCRs, clearance, or symptom resolution. There are 16 residues in the CDR3. V dropped 0 bases and J dropped 0 bases, with 9 bases sitting between them. Germline V gene lookup returns CDR1 SNHLY and CDR2 FYNNEI. Generated by immunoSEQ multiplex PCR, the TCRdb table keeps only in-frame clones and is missing some. The sample holds 310,000 or so clones, 87% seen once.

V gene TRBV2 combines with J gene TRBJ1-3; a possible D gene is TRBD1 (5 bases). The source is a young woman who had recovered from COVID-19. Sample: PBMCs or T cells enriched from blood (not recorded which). The DNA of the CDR3 is TGTGCCAGCAGTGAAGCGGGGCAGAGCTCTGGAAACACCATATATTTT. It is translated as CASSEAGQSSGNTIYF.